This T cell receptor beta chain was recorded in a study of PD-L1 blockade in urothelial cancer. Study-level information: Blood drawn 3 weeks (second dose) and 6 weeks after treatment start was analyzed. A median of approximately 150,000 T cells was found in the blood samples.

Every PCR received spiked-in synthetic TCR analog templates. Sequencing used immunoSEQ multiplex PCR; TCRdb keeps in-frame clones, though not all of them. The sample yields about 88,000 clones, 85% to 95% seen once. Notes on this clone: Other DNA sequences in the sample encode the same CDR3.

Germline CDR1 is SGDLS and CDR2 is YYNGEE. CDR3 length: 16 amino acids. J lost 0 bases, V lost 1 base, and 1 base had no gene match. The chain is built from TRBV9 and TRBJ2-2; 9 positions agree with TRBD1. The starting material was PBMCs, obtained around atezolizumab (anti-PD-L1) treatment. The receptor was derived from a man in his 60s with urothelial cancer. CDR3 protein: CASSVRQGANTGELFF. CDR3 DNA: TGTGCCAGCAGCGTAAGACAGGGGGCGAACACCGGGGAGCTGTTTTTT.